These T cell receptor beta chains were read from a single sample in a study of metastatic and nonmetastatic thyroid tumors. TCRdb ran MiXCR on the PCR reads. The repertoire includes over 45,000 clones, about 22% of them detected once, and about 3.3% sits in the top ten. What was sequenced was blood. All receptors come from a male donor with papillary thyroid cancer or a benign thyroid nodule (not recorded which). Some clones in this sample may be carry-over from other donors' samples. The CDR3 runs from the conserved cysteine through the conserved F or W. The D gene is left open where the match is weak. Size is stated for part of the rows, as once, few or many counts, or as a class when the clone is expanded.

J gene: TRBJ2-7
D gene: -
V gene: TRBV20-1
clone size: many
CDR3 DNA: TGCAGTGCTAGGGGCCAGGGGGGCCTTACCTACGAGCAGTACTTC
CDR3 protein: CSARGQGGLTYEQYF

J gene: TRBJ2-7
D gene: TRBD2
V gene: TRBV10-3
clone size: many
CDR3 DNA: TGTGCCATCGGAGGACTAGCGGGAGGTAACTCCTACGAGCAGTACTTC
CDR3 protein: CAIGGLAGGNSYEQYF

J gene: TRBJ2-5
D gene: -
V gene: TRBV6-1
clone size: many
CDR3 DNA: TGTGCCAGCAGTGATGGCAGTTACCTAGGAGAGACCCAGTACTTC
CDR3 protein: CASSDGSYLGETQYF

J gene: TRBJ2-1
D gene: TRBD2
V gene: TRBV25-1
clone size: many
CDR3 DNA: TGTGCCAGCAGTGAATCCCGACTAGCGGGAGGTCGGAATGAGCAGTTCTTC
CDR3 protein: CASSESRLAGGRNEQFF

J gene: TRBJ2-7
D gene: -
V gene: TRBV24-1
clone size: -
CDR3 DNA: TGTGCCACCAGTCCAGGCGGGGGCAACGAGCAGTACTTC
CDR3 protein: CATSPGGGNEQYF

J gene: TRBJ2-7
D gene: -
V gene: TRBV3-1
clone size: -
CDR3 DNA: TGTGCCAGCAGCCATCGCTCGGGGGCGGGCGACGAGCAGTACTTC
CDR3 protein: CASSHRSGAGDEQYF

J gene: TRBJ2-4
D gene: -
V gene: TRBV12-3/TRBV12-4
clone size: many
CDR3 DNA: TGTGCCAGCAGTTTCGGCGGGGCCAAAAGCATTCAGTACTTC
CDR3 protein: CASSFGGAKSIQYF

J gene: TRBJ2-2
D gene: TRBD2
V gene: TRBV12-3/TRBV12-4
clone size: -
CDR3 DNA: TGTGCCAGCAGTTTAATAGCGGGAGTAGCCGGGGAGCTGTTTTTT
CDR3 protein: CASSLIAGVAGELFF

J gene: TRBJ2-1
D gene: TRBD2
V gene: TRBV19
clone size: many
CDR3 DNA: TGTGCCAGTAGCCGGGGGGGGGCGGCTTCCTACAATGAGCAGTTCTTC
CDR3 protein: CASSRGGAASYNEQFF

J gene: TRBJ1-5
D gene: -
V gene: TRBV24-1
clone size: many
CDR3 DNA: TGTGCCACCAGTGACCGGACTGGGATTGGGATGCCCCAGCATTTT
CDR3 protein: CATSDRTGIGMPQHF

J gene: TRBJ2-7
D gene: TRBD1
V gene: TRBV5-1
clone size: many
CDR3 DNA: TGCGCCAGCAGCTTGTCCGGGACAGGGGCCTACGAGCAGTACTTC
CDR3 protein: CASSLSGTGAYEQYF

J gene: TRBJ1-3
D gene: -
V gene: TRBV5-4
clone size: many
CDR3 DNA: TGTGCCAGCAGCTTGGAGGGATCTGGAAACACCATATATTTT
CDR3 protein: CASSLEGSGNTIYF

J gene: TRBJ2-3
D gene: -
V gene: TRBV20-1
clone size: many
CDR3 DNA: TGCAGTGCTAGTAACAATACGGTGTCTGGCCACACAGATACGCAGTATTTT
CDR3 protein: CSASNNTVSGHTDTQYF

J gene: TRBJ2-1
D gene: TRBD2
V gene: TRBV4-2
clone size: -
CDR3 DNA: TGTGCCAGCAGCCAAGATCCAGCGGGAGGGCCCAATGAGCAGTTCTTC
CDR3 protein: CASSQDPAGGPNEQFF

J gene: TRBJ2-2
D gene: -
V gene: TRBV11-2
clone size: -
CDR3 DNA: TGTGCCAGCAGTTTTAAGGGGGGGCGGAACACCGGGGAGCTGTTTTTT
CDR3 protein: CASSFKGGRNTGELFF

J gene: TRBJ1-6
D gene: TRBD1
V gene: TRBV4-1
clone size: -
CDR3 DNA: TGCGCCAGCAGCCAGACGGATGATGGACAGGGCTCTAATTCACCCCTCCACTTT
CDR3 protein: CASSQTDDGQGSNSPLHF

J gene: TRBJ2-7
D gene: -
V gene: TRBV28
clone size: -
CDR3 DNA: TGTGCCAGCAGTCGTCAGGACCCCTACGAGCAGTACTTC
CDR3 protein: CASSRQDPYEQYF

J gene: TRBJ1-1
D gene: -
V gene: TRBV19
clone size: -
CDR3 DNA: TGTGCCAGTAGTCCCGATGATTTGAACACTGAAGCTTTCTTT
CDR3 protein: CASSPDDLNTEAFF

J gene: TRBJ2-3
D gene: TRBD2
V gene: TRBV11-2
clone size: many
CDR3 DNA: TGTGCCAGCAGACCTTTAGCGGGACGGGCAGATACGCAGTATTTT
CDR3 protein: CASRPLAGRADTQYF

J gene: TRBJ2-3
D gene: -
V gene: TRBV12-3/TRBV12-4
clone size: many
CDR3 DNA: TGTGCCAGCAGTTTACGCGGGAGCACAGATACGCAGTATTTT
CDR3 protein: CASSLRGSTDTQYF

J gene: TRBJ1-1
D gene: -
V gene: TRBV2
clone size: few
CDR3 DNA: TGTGCCAGCAGGTTAACAGAACCCCATGAAGCTTTCTTT
CDR3 protein: CASRLTEPHEAFF

J gene: TRBJ2-5
D gene: TRBD2
V gene: TRBV3-1
clone size: many
CDR3 DNA: TGTGCCAGCAGCCCGGGACTAGCGGTCCAAGAGACCCAGTACTTC
CDR3 protein: CASSPGLAVQETQYF

J gene: TRBJ2-3
D gene: -
V gene: TRBV7-7
clone size: -
CDR3 DNA: TGTGCCAGCAGTCCCTCTAGCGTCTTGGGGGCAGATACGCAGTACTTT
CDR3 protein: CASSPSSVLGADTQYF

J gene: TRBJ1-4
D gene: TRBD1
V gene: TRBV5-5
clone size: many
CDR3 DNA: TGTGCCAGCAGTGACAGGGCGCGAAATGAAAAACTGTTTTTT
CDR3 protein: CASSDRARNEKLFF

J gene: TRBJ2-1
D gene: -
V gene: TRBV6-2/TRBV6-3
clone size: few
CDR3 DNA: TGTGCCAGCAGCCTCAGAGACTCCTACAATGAGCAGTTCTTC
CDR3 protein: CASSLRDSYNEQFF

J gene: TRBJ1-1
D gene: -
V gene: TRBV15
clone size: few
CDR3 DNA: TGTGCCACCAGCAGAGCTCTGAACACTGAAGCTTTCTTT
CDR3 protein: CATSRALNTEAFF

J gene: TRBJ2-1
D gene: TRBD1
V gene: TRBV2
clone size: many
CDR3 DNA: TGTGCCAGCAATGGACAGGGGGGCAATGAGCAGTTCTTC
CDR3 protein: CASNGQGGNEQFF

J gene: TRBJ2-1
D gene: -
V gene: TRBV6-5
clone size: many
CDR3 DNA: TGTGCCAGCAGTTACTCACTCCGGAATGAGCAGTTCTTC
CDR3 protein: CASSYSLRNEQFF

J gene: TRBJ1-6
D gene: -
V gene: TRBV5-1
clone size: -
CDR3 DNA: TGCGCCAGCAGCTGGACGGGGAGCTCCTATAATTCACCCCTCCACTTT
CDR3 protein: CASSWTGSSYNSPLHF

J gene: TRBJ2-7
D gene: TRBD2
V gene: TRBV7-9
clone size: many
CDR3 DNA: TGTGCCAGCAGCTTAAGCCTAGCGGGAGCAAACGAGCAGTACTTC
CDR3 protein: CASSLSLAGANEQYF

J gene: TRBJ2-2
D gene: TRBD2
V gene: TRBV28
clone size: -
CDR3 DNA: TGTGCCAGCAGCCAGACTAGCGCTCGCTGGGAGCTGTTTTTT
CDR3 protein: CASSQTSARWELFF

J gene: TRBJ1-1
D gene: TRBD1
V gene: TRBV7-3
clone size: many
CDR3 DNA: TGTGCCAGCAGCTCGACAGGGGGGAACACTGAAGCTTTCTTT
CDR3 protein: CASSSTGGNTEAFF

J gene: TRBJ1-6
D gene: -
V gene: TRBV6-2/TRBV6-3
clone size: -
CDR3 DNA: TGTGCCAGCAGTTCCGGGCCCTATAATTCACCCCTCCACTTT
CDR3 protein: CASSSGPYNSPLHF

J gene: TRBJ1-3
D gene: -
V gene: TRBV7-9
clone size: -
CDR3 DNA: TGTGCCAGCAGCCTAGGTGGCCCCATAGGGAACACCATATATTTT
CDR3 protein: CASSLGGPIGNTIYF

J gene: TRBJ1-2
D gene: TRBD1
V gene: TRBV5-1
clone size: -
CDR3 DNA: TGCGCCAGCAGCTCTGGACAGGGAGATGGCTACACCTTC
CDR3 protein: CASSSGQGDGYTF

J gene: TRBJ2-7
D gene: TRBD1
V gene: TRBV3-1
clone size: many
CDR3 DNA: TGTGCCAGCAGCCCGGGACAGGGGGGGATGTACGAGCAGTACTTC
CDR3 protein: CASSPGQGGMYEQYF

J gene: TRBJ2-7
D gene: TRBD1
V gene: TRBV30
clone size: few
CDR3 DNA: TGTGCCTGGAGTGTTTGGACAGGGGGCGAGCAGTACTTC
CDR3 protein: CAWSVWTGGEQYF

J gene: TRBJ2-7
D gene: TRBD1
V gene: TRBV27
clone size: many
CDR3 DNA: TGTGCCAGCAGTCCGTCGGGACAGCTGTACGAGCAGTACTTC
CDR3 protein: CASSPSGQLYEQYF

J gene: TRBJ2-2
D gene: TRBD2
V gene: TRBV20-1
clone size: many
CDR3 DNA: TGCAGTGCTTCCTCCGGGACTAGCCTTTCGAACACCGGGGAGCTGTTTTTT
CDR3 protein: CSASSGTSLSNTGELFF

J gene: TRBJ2-7
D gene: -
V gene: TRBV6-1
clone size: -
CDR3 DNA: TGTGCCAGCAGTAGATTTGGCGGGGGCGCCTTCTACGAGCAGTACTTC
CDR3 protein: CASSRFGGGAFYEQYF

J gene: TRBJ2-7
D gene: -
V gene: TRBV19
clone size: -
CDR3 DNA: TGTGCCAGTAGTATTGATCCCGGTTCCTACGAGCAGTACTTC
CDR3 protein: CASSIDPGSYEQYF

J gene: TRBJ2-7
D gene: -
V gene: TRBV7-2
clone size: -
CDR3 DNA: TGTGCCAGCAGCTTAGCGCCGTCAGGGGCGGGATACGAGCAGTACTTC
CDR3 protein: CASSLAPSGAGYEQYF